This T cell receptor beta chain is drawn from a study of blood T cell repertoires in COVID-19. Study-level information: Acute and convalescent COVID-19 samples came from the United States, Italy and Spain. The analysed material was cDNA or gDNA that came from T cells, B-cell-depleted T cells, or PBMCs.

Per the original methods: It was from reference gene primer amplification that nucleated cell counts were estimated. Some clones are missing from TCRdb's copy, which holds only in-frame ones; the method was immunoSEQ multiplex PCR. The V and J calls and clone size were taken over from that table, and D and trimming were inferred from the DNA. The table has some 260,000 clones, about 90% seen once; the top ten hold over 1.2%. The TCR originated in a man older than 75 with acute or convalescent COVID-19. The sequencing sample was made of peripheral blood.

The CDR3 sequence is CATSRGEGRTGELFF. DNA for the CDR3: TGTGCCACCAGTCGCGGGGAGGGCCGCACCGGGGAGCTGTTTTTT. The chain couples TRBV24-1 to TRBJ2-2; 7 bases are a match to TRBD2. V gave up 6 bases and J gave up 4 bases; unmatched junction bases: 7. The CDR3 covers 15 residues. Looked up from germline, CDR1 is KGHDR and CDR2 is SFDVKD.